This T cell receptor beta chain was sequenced for a study of blood T cells in healthy people across ages. General observations from the study: TCR beta diversity, measured per million T cells, fell in a roughly linear way with age.

Trimming at V came to 2 bases and at J to 5 bases, leaving 12 bases not matched to a gene. The germline V gene encodes CDR1 SGHTA and CDR2 FQGNSA. The CDR3 extends over 17 amino acids. Combining a sample-barcoded 5' primer with a J-beta primer mix, a second PCR ran for roughly 7 to 11 cycles. Sequencing yielded, for each sample, at least 3 million paired-end reads carrying CDR3. Using its own MiXCR run on the 5' RACE reads, TCRdb lists one record per CDR3 protein. This table has 1,300,000 or so distinct CDR3 sequences, approximately 60% appearing once. With respect to this clonotype: Its specificity is unknown.

This sequence joins TRBV7-2 and TRBJ1-1; 9 bases match TRBD1. The sequence was obtained from a man aged 18 to 35 in good health. What was sequenced was blood. The CDR3 reads CASSLHRPTGGGTEAFF. CDR3 nucleotide sequence: TGTGCCAGCAGCTTACACCGGCCGACAGGGGGAGGAACTGAAGCTTTCTTT.